What follows is one TCR beta chain and its context. In the authors' workflow: Scientists estimated how many nucleated cells there were by amplifying reference gene primers. Only in-frame clones appear in the TCRdb table, and some are missing; sequencing was by immunoSEQ multiplex PCR. V and J calls and clone size are those listed in that table; D and trimming were worked out from the DNA. This sample has under 50,000 clones, with about nine tenths found just once. Germline V gene lookup returns CDR1 MNHNS and CDR2 SASEGT. The CDR3 totals 18 residues. Germline trimming cut 2 bases from V and 2 bases from J; bases unmatched to any gene: 11. This entry comes from a study of blood T cell repertoires in COVID-19. Background on the study: The origin of the acute and convalescent COVID-19 samples was the United States, Italy and Spain. T cells, B-cell-depleted T cells, or PBMCs supplied cDNA or gDNA.

Material: peripheral blood. The chain recombines TRBV6-1 with TRBJ1-5; 8 bases match TRBD1. This clonotype was sampled from a human donor in a cohort sampled during active COVID-19. For the CDR3, the DNA is TGTGCCAGCAGTGAACGGCGGCAGGGGGCGAGTGGCAATCAGCCCCAGCATTTT. Its protein is CASSERRQGASGNQPQHF.